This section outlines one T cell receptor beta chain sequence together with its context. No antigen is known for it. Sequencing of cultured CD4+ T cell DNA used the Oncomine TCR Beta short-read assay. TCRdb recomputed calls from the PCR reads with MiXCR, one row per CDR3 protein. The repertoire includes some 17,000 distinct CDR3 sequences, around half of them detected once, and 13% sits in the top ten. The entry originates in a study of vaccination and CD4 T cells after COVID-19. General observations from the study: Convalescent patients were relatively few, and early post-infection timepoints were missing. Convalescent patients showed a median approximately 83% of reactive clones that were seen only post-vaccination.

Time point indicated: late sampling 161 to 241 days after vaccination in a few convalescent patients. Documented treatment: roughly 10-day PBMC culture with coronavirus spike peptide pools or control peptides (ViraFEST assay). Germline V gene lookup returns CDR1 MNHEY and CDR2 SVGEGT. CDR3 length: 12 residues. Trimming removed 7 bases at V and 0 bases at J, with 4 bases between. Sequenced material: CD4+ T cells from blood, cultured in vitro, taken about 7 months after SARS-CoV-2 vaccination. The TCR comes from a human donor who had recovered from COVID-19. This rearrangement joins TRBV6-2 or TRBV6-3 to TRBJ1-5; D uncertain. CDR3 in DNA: TGTGCCAGCACCACTAGCAATCAGCCCCAGCATTTT. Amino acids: CASTTSNQPQHF.